Here is one T cell receptor beta chain with its context. Repertoires were generated with immunoSEQ multiplex PCR, while TCRdb's copy carries only in-frame clones and drops some. The data show approximately 52,000 clones, about 85% seen once. This entry is derived from a study of radiotherapy plus CTLA-4 blockade in lung cancer. CDR3 size: 15 residues. Trimming stripped 6 bases from V and 7 bases from J, with 21 bases between. CDR1 and CDR2 (germline): SQVTM, ANQGSEA. This TCR was recovered from a human donor with non-small cell lung cancer who had a complete response to radiotherapy plus ipilimumab. Specimen: peripheral blood, collected from a patient treated with radiotherapy plus ipilimumab. V is TRBV29-1 and J is TRBJ1-4; weak D call: TRBD1 (5 bases). The CDR3 here is CSVLRTGDFSEKLFF. In nucleotides, the CDR3 is TGCAGCGTATTACGGACGGGGGATTTCAGTGAAAAACTGTTTTTT.